Following are 8 T cell receptor beta chains from one sample sequenced in a study of cytomegalovirus exposure and HLA in healthy donors. PCR employed 60 Vbeta and 13 Jbeta primers. Assay: immunoSEQ multiplex PCR; the TCRdb copy retains only in-frame clones and omits some. The sample has roughly 120,000 clones, approximately 70% seen once. Sequenced: PBMCs. The origin of the receptors is a woman in her thirties or forties in good health and CMV-seropositive.

The rearrangement uses TRBV28 and TRBJ2-2, with unresolved D. Germline loops: CDR1 MDHEN, CDR2 SYDVKM. V gave up 7 bases and J gave up 8 bases, with 11 bases separating them. The CDR3 spans 12 residues. This CDR3 reads CASTPLSGELFF. DNA for the CDR3: TGTGCCAGCACTCCCCTGTCGGGGGAGCTGTTTTTT.

The chain couples TRBV30 to TRBJ1-5, with D possibly TRBD1 on 6 matching bases. The CDR3 is 13 amino acids. V lost 1 base, J lost 3 bases, and 7 bases lay in between. Germline-derived CDR1 and CDR2 are GTSNPN and SVGIG (reference sequence). CDR3 region: CAWSAGDNQPQHF. The CDR3 DNA follows: TGTGCCTGGAGTGCAGGGGACAATCAGCCCCAGCATTTT.

This chain uses TRBV5-1 with TRBJ2-5; a possible D gene is TRBD1 (6 bases). The tail of the sequence fits TRBJ2-7 better, so the J call may be wrong. The CDR3 contains 13 residues. Germline loops: CDR1 SGHRS, CDR2 YFSETQ. The CDR3 DNA is TGCGCCAGCAGCCAGGGGCCATCCTACGAGCAGTACTTC. Protein sequence: CASSQGPSYEQYF.

The chain joins TRBV7-9 to TRBJ2-1; 11 bases line up with TRBD2. From germline, CDR1 is SEHNR and CDR2 FQNEAQ (reference sequence). The CDR3 loop spans 15 amino acids. Trimming cost V 3 bases and J 7 bases; bases outside gene matches: 5. The CDR3 bases are TGTGCCAGCAGCTTCTTAGCGGGAGGGATGAATGAGCAGTTCTTC. Its protein is CASSFLAGGMNEQFF.

The CDR3 loop is CASSQDDRGSGNTIYF. The CDR3 DNA reads as TGCGCCAGCAGCCAAGATGACAGGGGCAGCGGAAACACCATATATTTT. This sequence joins TRBV4-3 and TRBJ1-3, with 8 bases matching TRBD1. Trimming removed 0 bases from V and 4 bases from J; junction bases left unmatched: 5. CDR3 size: 16 residues. CDR1 and CDR2 (germline): LGHNA, YSLEER.

The rearrangement joins TRBV19 to TRBJ2-5, with no clear D. The CDR3 is made up of 13 amino acids. The V gene lost 3 bases and the J gene lost 7 bases, with 12 bases spanning the gap. The V gene's germline CDR1 is LNHDA and CDR2 SQIVND (reference sequence). The CDR3 sequence is CASSISAGRTQYF. Here the CDR3 DNA reads TGTGCCAGTAGTATTTCGGCAGGAAGGACCCAGTACTTC.

This sequence joins TRBV6-1 and TRBJ1-1; no firm D call. Trimming pared 7 bases from V and 6 bases from J, leaving 6 bases between. The germline gives CDR1 MNHNS, CDR2 SASEGT. The CDR3 extends over 10 amino acids. This CDR3 reads CASKGAEAFF. The CDR3 DNA reads TGTGCCAGCAAGGGAGCTGAAGCTTTCTTT.

This clone was detected a few times. J is TRBJ2-7 and V is TRBV5-4; TRBD1 is a possible D gene (5 bases). The CDR3 length is 15 residues. The germline V gene encodes CDR1 SGHNT and CDR2 YYREEE (reference sequence). Trimming removed 0 bases from V and 0 bases from J, with 10 bases in between. The CDR3 region has the DNA TGTGCCAGCAGCTTGGCCCAGGGAAGCTCCTACGAGCAGTACTTC. It codes for CASSLAQGSSYEQYF.